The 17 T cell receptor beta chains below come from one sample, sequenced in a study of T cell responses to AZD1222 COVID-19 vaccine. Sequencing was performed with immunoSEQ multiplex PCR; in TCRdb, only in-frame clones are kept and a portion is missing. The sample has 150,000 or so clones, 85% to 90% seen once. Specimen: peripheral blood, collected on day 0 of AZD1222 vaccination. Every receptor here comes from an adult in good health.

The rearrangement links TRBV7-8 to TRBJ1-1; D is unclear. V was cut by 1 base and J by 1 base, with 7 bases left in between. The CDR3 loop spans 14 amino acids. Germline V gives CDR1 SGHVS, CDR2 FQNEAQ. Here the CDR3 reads CASSLGTGNTEAFF. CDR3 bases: TGTGCCAGCAGCTTAGGGACGGGGAACACTGAAGCTTTCTTT.

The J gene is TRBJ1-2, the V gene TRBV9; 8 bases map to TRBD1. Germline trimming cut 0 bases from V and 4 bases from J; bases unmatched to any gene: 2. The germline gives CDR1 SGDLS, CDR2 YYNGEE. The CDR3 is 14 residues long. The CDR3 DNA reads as TGTGCCAGCAGCGTAGGGACAGGGCCCTATGGCTACACCTTC. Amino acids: CASSVGTGPYGYTF.

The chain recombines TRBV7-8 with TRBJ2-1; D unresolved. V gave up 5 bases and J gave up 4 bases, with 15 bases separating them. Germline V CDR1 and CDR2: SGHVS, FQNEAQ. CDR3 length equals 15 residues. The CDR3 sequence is CASSPMVHTYNEQFF. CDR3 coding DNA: TGTGCCAGCAGCCCGATGGTACATACATACAATGAGCAGTTCTTC. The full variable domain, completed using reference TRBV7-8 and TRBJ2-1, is GAGVSQSPRYKVAKRGQDVALRCDPISGHVSLFWYQQALGQGPEFLTYFQNEAQLDKSGLPSDRFFAERPEGSVSTLKIQRTQQEDSAVYLCASSPMVHTYNEQFFGPGTRLTVL.

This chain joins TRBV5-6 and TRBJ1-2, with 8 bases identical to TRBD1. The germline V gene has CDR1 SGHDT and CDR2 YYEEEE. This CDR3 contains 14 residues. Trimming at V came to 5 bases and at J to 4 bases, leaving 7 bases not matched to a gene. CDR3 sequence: CASRGQGPSYGYTF. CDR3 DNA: TGTGCCAGCAGAGGACAGGGCCCTAGCTATGGCTACACCTTC.

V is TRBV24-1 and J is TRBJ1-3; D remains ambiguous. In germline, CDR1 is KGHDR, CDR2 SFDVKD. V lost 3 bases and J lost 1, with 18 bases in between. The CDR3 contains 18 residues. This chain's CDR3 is CATSDLHRKSRSGNTIYF. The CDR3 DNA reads TGTGCCACCAGTGATCTCCACCGCAAGAGTAGGTCTGGAAACACCATATATTTT.

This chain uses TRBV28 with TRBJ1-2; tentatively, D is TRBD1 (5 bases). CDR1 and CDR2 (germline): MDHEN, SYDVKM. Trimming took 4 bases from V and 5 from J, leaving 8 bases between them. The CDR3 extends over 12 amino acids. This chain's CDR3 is CASSSQGYGYTF. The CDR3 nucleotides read TGTGCCAGCAGTTCGCAGGGTTATGGCTACACCTTC.

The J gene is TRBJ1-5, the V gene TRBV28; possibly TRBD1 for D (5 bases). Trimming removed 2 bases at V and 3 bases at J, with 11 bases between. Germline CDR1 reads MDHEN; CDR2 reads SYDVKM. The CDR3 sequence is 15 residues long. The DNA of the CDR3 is TGTGCCAGCAGTTTAGAGAAGGGGTCCAATCAGCCCCAGCATTTT. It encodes CASSLEKGSNQPQHF.

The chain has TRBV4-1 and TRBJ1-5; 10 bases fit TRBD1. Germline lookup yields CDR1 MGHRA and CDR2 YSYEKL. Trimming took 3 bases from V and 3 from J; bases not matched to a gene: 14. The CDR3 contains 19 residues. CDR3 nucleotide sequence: TGCGCCAGCAGCCACCACTCAAAAGGGACAGGGGCCCACAATCAGCCCCAGCATTTT. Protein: CASSHHSKGTGAHNQPQHF.

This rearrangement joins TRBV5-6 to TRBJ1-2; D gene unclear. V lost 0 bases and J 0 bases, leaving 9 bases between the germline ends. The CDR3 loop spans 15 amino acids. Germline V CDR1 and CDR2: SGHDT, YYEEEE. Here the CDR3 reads CASSLEGGANYGYTF. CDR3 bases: TGTGCCAGCAGCTTGGAAGGCGGAGCTAACTATGGCTACACCTTC. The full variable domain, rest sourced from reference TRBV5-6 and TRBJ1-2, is DAGVTQSPTHLIKTRGQQVTLRCSPKSGHDTVSWYQQALGQGPQFIFQYYEEEERQRGNFPDRFSGHQFPNYSSELNVNALLLGDSALYLCASSLEGGANYGYTFGSGTRLTVV.

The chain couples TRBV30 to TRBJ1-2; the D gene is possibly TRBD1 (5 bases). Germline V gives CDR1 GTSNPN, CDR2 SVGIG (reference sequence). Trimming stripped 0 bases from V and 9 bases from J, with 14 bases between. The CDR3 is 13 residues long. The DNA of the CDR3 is TGTGCCTGGAGTGTACTGACAGAGGGGAGCTACACCTTC. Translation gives CAWSVLTEGSYTF.

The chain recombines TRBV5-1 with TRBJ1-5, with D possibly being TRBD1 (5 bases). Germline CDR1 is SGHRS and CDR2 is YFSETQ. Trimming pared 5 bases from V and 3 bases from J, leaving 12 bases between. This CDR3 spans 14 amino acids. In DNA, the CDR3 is TGCGCCAGCAGTCGGGACGGATCCAATCAGCCCCAGCATTTT. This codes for CASSRDGSNQPQHF.

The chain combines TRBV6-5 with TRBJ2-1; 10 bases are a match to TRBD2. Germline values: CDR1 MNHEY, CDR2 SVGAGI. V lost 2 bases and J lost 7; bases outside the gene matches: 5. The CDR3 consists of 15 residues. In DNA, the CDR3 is TGTGCCAGCAGTTACCTAGCGGGAGTAGTGAATGAGCAGTTCTTC. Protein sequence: CASSYLAGVVNEQFF.

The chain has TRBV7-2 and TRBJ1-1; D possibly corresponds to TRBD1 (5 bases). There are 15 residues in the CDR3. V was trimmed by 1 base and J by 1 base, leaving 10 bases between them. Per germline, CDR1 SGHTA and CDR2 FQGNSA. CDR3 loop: CASSLVGGPNTEAFF. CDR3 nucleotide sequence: TGTGCCAGCAGCTTAGTTGGGGGTCCGAACACTGAAGCTTTCTTT.

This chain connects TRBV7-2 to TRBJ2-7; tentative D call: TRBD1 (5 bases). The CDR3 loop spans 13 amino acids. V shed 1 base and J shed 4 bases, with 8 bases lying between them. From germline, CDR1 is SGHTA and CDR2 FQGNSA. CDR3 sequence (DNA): TGTGCCAGCAGCTTAGTTCCAGGGTACGAGCAGTACTTC. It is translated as CASSLVPGYEQYF.

CDR3 protein: CASSQLNEQFF. CDR3 bases: TGTGCCAGTAGTCAGCTGAATGAGCAGTTCTTC. The chain links TRBV19 to TRBJ2-1; D gene uncertain. The CDR3 extends over 11 amino acids. Germline CDR1 LNHDA, CDR2 SQIVND (reference sequence). V was shortened by 5 bases and J by 7 bases, with 6 bases between the two germline ends.

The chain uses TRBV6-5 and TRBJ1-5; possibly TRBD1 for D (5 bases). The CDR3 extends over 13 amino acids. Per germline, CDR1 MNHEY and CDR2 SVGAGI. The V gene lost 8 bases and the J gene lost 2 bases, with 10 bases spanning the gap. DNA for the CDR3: TGTGCCAGCGCGATGGGGGGCAATCAGCCCCAGCATTTT. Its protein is CASAMGGNQPQHF.

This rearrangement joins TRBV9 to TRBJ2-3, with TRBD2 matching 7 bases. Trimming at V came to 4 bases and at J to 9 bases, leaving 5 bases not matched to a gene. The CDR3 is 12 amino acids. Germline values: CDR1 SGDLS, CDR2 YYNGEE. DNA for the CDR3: TGTGCCAGCAGCAAAAGCGGGGCCACGCAGTATTTT. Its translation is CASSKSGATQYF.